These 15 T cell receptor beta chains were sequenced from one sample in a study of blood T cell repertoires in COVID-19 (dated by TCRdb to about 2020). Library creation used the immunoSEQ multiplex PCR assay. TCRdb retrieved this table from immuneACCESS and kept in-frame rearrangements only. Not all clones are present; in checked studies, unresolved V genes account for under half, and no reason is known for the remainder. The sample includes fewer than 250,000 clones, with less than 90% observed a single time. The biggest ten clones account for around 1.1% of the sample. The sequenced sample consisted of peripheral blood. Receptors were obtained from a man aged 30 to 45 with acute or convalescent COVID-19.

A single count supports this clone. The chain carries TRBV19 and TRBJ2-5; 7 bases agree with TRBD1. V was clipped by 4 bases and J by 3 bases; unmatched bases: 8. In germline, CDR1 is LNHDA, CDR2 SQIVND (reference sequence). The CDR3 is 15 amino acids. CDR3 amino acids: CASSKRGRDKETQYF. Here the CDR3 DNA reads TGTGCCAGTAGTAAGAGGGGGCGTGATAAAGAGACCCAGTACTTC.

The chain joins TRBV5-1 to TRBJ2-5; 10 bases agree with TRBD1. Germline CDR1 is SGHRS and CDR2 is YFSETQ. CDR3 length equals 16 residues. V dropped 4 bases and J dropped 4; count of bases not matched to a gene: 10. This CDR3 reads CASSPTPGTGAETQYF. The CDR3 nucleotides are TGCGCCAGCAGCCCAACTCCCGGGACAGGGGCAGAGACCCAGTACTTC.

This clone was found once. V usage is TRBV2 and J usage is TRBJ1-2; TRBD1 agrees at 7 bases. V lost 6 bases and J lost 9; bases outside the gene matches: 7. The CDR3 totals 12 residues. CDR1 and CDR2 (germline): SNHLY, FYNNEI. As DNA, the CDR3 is TGTGCCAGCAGCCTAAGACAGGGCAGCTACACCTTC. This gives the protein CASSLRQGSYTF. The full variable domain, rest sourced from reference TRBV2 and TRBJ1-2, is EPEVTQTPSHQVTQMGQEVILRCVPISNHLYFYWYRQILGQKVEFLVSFYNNEISEKSEIFDDQFSVERPDGSNFTLKIRSTKLEDSAMYFCASSLRQGSYTFGSGTRLTVV.

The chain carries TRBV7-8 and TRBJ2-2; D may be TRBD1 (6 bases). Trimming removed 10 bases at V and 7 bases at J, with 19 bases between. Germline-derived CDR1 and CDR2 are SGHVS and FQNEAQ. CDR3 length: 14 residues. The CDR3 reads CATTGLGIDGELFF. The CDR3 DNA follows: TGTGCCACAACAGGGTTAGGCATAGACGGGGAGCTGTTTTTT.

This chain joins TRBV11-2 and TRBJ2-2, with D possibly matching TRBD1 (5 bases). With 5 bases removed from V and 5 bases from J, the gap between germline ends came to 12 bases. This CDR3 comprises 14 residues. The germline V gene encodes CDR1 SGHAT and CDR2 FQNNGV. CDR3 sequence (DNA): TGTGCCAGCAGCCCCCGACAGAGTACCGGGGAGCTGTTTTTT. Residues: CASSPRQSTGELFF.

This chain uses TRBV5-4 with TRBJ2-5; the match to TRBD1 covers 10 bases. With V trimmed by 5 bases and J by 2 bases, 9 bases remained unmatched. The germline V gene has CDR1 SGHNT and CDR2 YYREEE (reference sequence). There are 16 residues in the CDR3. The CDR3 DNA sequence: TGTGCCAGCAGTCGTCCGACAGGGGGCACACAAGAGACCCAGTACTTC. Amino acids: CASSRPTGGTQETQYF.

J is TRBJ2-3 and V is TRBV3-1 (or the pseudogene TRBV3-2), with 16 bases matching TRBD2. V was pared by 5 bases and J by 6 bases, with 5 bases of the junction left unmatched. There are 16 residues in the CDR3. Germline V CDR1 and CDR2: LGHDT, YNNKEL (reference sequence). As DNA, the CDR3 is TGTGCCAGCAGCAGGGGACTAGCGGGGGGGTATGATACGCAGTATTTT. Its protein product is CASSRGLAGGYDTQYF.

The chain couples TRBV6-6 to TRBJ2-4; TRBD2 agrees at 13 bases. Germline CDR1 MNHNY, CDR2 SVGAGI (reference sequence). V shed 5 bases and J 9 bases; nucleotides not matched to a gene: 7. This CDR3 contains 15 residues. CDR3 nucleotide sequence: TGTGCCAGCAGTGGTACTAGCGGGGGGGAGGGCATTCAGTACTTC. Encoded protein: CASSGTSGGEGIQYF.

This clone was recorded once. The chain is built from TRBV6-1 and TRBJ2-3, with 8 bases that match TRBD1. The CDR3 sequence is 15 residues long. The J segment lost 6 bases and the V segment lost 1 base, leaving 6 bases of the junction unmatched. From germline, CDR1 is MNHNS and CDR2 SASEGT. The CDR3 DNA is TGTGCCAGCAGTGAAGAGGCAGGGGGCGAGGATACGCAGTATTTT. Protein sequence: CASSEEAGGEDTQYF.

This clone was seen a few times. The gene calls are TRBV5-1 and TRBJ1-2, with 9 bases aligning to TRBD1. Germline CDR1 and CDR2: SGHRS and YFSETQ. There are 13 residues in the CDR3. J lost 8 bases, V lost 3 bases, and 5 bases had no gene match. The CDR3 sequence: CASSSGQGWGYTF. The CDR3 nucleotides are TGCGCCAGCAGCTCTGGACAGGGGTGGGGCTACACCTTC.

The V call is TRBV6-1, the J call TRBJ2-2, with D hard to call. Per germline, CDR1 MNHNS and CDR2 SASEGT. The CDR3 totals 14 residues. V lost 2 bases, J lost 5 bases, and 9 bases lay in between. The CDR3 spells CASSESFTTGELFF. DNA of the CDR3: TGTGCCAGCAGTGAAAGCTTTACGACCGGGGAGCTGTTTTTT.

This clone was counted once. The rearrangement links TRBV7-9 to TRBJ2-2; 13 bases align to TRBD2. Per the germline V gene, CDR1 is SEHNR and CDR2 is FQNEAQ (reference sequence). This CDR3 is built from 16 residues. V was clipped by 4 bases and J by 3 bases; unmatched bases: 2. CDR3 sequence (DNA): TGTGCCAGCAGCTCCGGACTAGCGGGAGACACCGGGGAGCTGTTTTTT. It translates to CASSSGLAGDTGELFF. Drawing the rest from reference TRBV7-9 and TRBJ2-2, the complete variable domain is DTGVSQNPRHKITKRGQNVTFRCDPISEHNRLYWYRQTLGQGPEFLTYFQNEAQLEKSRLLSDRFSAERPKGSFSTLEIQRTEQGDSAMYLCASSSGLAGDTGELFFGEGSRLTVL.

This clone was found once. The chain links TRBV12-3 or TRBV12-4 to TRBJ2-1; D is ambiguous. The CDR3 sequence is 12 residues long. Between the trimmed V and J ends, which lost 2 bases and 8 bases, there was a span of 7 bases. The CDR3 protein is CASSLNHYEQFF. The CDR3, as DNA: TGTGCCAGCAGTTTAAATCACTATGAGCAGTTCTTC.

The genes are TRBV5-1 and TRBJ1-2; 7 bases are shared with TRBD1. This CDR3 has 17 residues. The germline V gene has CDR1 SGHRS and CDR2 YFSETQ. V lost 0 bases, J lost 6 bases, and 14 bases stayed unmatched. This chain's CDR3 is CASSLGQGGSGPHGYTF. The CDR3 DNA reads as TGCGCCAGCAGCTTGGGGCAGGGGGGTTCAGGTCCCCATGGCTACACCTTC.

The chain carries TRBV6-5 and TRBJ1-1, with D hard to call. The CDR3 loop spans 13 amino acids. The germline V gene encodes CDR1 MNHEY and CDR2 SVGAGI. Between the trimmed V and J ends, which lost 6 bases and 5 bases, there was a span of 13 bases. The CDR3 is CASSVQRVTEAFF. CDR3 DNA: TGTGCCAGCAGCGTACAGCGGGTTACTGAAGCTTTCTTT.